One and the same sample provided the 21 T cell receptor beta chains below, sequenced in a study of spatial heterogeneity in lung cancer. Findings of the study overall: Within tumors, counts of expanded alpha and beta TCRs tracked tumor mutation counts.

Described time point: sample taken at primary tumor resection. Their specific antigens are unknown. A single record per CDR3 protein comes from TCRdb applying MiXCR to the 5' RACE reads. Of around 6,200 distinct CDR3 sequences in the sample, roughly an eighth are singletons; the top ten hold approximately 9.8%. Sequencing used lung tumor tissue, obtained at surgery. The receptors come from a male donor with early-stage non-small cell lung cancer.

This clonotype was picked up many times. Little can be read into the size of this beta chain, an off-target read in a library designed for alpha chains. The CDR3 DNA reads TGTGCCAGCAGCACCTTCACCAGGGACACTGAAGCTTTCTTT. This translates into CASSTFTRDTEAFF. This chain links TRBV28 with TRBJ1-1; possible D gene TRBD1, 5 bases. There are 14 residues in the CDR3. The germline V and J ends were trimmed by 6 bases and 3 bases, with 14 bases remaining between them. Germline loops: CDR1 MDHEN, CDR2 SYDVKM.

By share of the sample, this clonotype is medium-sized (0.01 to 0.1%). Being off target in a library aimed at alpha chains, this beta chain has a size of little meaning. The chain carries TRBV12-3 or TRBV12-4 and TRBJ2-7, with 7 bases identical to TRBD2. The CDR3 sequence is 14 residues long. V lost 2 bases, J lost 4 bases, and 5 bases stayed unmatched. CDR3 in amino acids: CASSLRGRAYEQYF. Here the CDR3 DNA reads TGTGCCAGCAGTTTAAGAGGGAGGGCTTACGAGCAGTACTTC.

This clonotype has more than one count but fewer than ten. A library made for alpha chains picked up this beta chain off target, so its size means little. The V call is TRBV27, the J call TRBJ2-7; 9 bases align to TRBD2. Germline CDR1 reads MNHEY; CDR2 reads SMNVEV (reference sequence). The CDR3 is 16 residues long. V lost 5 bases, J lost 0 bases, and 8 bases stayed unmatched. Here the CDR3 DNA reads TGTGCCAGCAGTGGGAGAGCGGGGGGAAACTCCTACGAGCAGTACTTC. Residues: CASSGRAGGNSYEQYF.

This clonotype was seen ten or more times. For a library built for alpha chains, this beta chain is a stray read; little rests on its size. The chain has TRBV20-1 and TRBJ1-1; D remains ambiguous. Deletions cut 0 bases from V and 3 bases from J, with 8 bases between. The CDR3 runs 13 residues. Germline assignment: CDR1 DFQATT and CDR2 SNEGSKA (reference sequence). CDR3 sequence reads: CSARDSGYTEAFF. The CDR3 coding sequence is TGCAGTGCTAGAGATTCTGGGTACACTGAAGCTTTCTTT.

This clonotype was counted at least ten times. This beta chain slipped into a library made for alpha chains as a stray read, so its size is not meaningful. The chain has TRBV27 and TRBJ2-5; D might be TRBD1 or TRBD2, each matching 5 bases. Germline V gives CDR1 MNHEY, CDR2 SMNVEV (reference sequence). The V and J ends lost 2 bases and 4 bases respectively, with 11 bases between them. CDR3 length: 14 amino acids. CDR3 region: CASSLQGRGETQYF. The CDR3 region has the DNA TGTGCCAGCAGTTTACAGGGACGGGGAGAGACCCAGTACTTC.

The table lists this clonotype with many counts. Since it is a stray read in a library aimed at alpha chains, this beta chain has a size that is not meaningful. The CDR3 reads CATSRDRGTSGRGELFF. CDR3 nucleotide sequence: TGTGCCACCAGCAGAGATCGAGGCACTAGCGGGAGAGGGGAGCTGTTTTTT. V usage is TRBV15 and J usage is TRBJ2-2, with TRBD2 matching 11 bases. The V and J ends lost 0 bases and 8 bases, in that order; junction bases with no gene match: 8. The CDR3 consists of 17 residues. Germline lookup yields CDR1 LNHNV and CDR2 YYDKDF (reference sequence). Supplemented by reference TRBV15 and TRBJ2-2, the full variable domain reads DAMVIQNPRYQVTQFGKPVTLSCSQTLNHNVMYWYQQKSSQAPKLLFHYYDKDFNNEADTPDNFQSRRPNTSFCFLDIRSPGLGDTAMYLCATSRDRGTSGRGELFFGEGSRLTVL.

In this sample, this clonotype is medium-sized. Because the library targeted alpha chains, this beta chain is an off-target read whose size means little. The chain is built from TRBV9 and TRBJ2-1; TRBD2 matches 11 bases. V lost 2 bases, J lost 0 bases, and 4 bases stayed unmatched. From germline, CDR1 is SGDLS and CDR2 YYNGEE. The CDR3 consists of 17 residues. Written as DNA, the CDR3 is TGTGCCAGCAGCGTGGGACTAGCGGAAAGCTCCTACAATGAGCAGTTCTTC. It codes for CASSVGLAESSYNEQFF.

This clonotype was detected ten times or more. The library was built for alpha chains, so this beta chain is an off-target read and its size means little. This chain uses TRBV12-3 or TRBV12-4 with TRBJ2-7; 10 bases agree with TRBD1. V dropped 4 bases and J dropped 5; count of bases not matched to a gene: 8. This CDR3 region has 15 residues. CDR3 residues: CASSSTGTGVNEQYF. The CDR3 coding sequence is TGTGCCAGCAGTTCGACCGGGACAGGGGTTAACGAGCAGTACTTC.

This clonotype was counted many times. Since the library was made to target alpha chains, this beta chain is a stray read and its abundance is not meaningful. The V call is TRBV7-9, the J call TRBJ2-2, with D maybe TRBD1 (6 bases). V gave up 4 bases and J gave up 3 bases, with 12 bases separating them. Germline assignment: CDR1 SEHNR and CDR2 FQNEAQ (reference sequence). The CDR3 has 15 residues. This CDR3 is CASSSLTGYTGELFF. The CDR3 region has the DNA TGTGCCAGCAGCTCCCTCACAGGGTACACCGGGGAGCTGTTTTTT.

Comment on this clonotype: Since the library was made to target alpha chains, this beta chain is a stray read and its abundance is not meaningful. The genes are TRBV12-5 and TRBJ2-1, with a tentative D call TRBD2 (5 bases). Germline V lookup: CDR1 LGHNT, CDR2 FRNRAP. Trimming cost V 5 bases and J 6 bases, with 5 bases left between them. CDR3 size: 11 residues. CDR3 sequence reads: CASGGGNEQFF. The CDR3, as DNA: TGTGCTAGTGGTGGAGGCAATGAGCAGTTCTTC.

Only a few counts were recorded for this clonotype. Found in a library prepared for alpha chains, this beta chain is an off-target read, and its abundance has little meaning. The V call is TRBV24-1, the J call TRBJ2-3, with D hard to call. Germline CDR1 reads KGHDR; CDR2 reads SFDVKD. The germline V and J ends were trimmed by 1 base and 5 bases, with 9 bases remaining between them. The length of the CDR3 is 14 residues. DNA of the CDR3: TGTGCCACCAGTGATTTCATTGTGGGAGATACGCAGTATTTT. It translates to CATSDFIVGDTQYF.

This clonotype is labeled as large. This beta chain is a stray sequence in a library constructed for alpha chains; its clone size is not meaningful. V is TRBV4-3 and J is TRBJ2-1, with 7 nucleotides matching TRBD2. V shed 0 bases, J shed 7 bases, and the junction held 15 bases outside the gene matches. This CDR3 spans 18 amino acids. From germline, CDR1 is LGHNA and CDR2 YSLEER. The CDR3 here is CASSQDWSSGSLQNEQFF. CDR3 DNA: TGCGCCAGCAGCCAAGATTGGTCTAGCGGTTCCTTACAAAATGAGCAGTTCTTC.

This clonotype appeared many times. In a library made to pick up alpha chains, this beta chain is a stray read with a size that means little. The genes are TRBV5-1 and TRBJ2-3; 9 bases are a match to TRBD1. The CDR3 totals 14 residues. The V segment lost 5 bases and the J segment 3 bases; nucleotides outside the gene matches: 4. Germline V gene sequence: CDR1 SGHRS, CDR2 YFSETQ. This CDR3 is CASSRDRATDTQYF. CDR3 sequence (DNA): TGCGCCAGCAGTCGGGACAGGGCTACAGATACGCAGTATTTT. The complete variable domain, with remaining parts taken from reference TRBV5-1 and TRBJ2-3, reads KAGVTQTPRYLIKTRGQQVTLSCSPISGHRSVSWYQQTPGQGLQFLFEYFSETQRNKGNFPGRFSGRQFSNSRSEMNVSTLELGDSALYLCASSRDRATDTQYFGPGTRLTVL.

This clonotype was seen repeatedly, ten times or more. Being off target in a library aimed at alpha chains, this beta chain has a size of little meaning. The CDR3 loop reads CASSFGGRGDNEQFF. CDR3 bases: TGCGCCAGCAGCTTCGGCGGAAGGGGGGACAATGAGCAGTTCTTC. The V gene is TRBV5-1, the J gene TRBJ2-1; D may be TRBD1 or TRBD2 (6 bases each). There are 15 residues in the CDR3. Germline V gene lookup returns CDR1 SGHRS and CDR2 YFSETQ. The V gene lost 2 bases and the J gene lost 5 bases, with 14 bases spanning the gap.

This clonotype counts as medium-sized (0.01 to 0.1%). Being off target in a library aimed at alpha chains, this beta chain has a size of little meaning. This CDR3 reads CASSRTGTSEAFF. CDR3 bases: TGTGCCAGCAGCAGGACAGGGACCTCTGAAGCTTTCTTT. The V gene is TRBV5-4, the J gene TRBJ1-1; TRBD1 matches 8 bases. Trimming at V came to 4 bases and at J to 6 bases, leaving 5 bases not matched to a gene. This CDR3 is 13 amino acids long. The germline gives CDR1 SGHNT, CDR2 YYREEE (reference sequence). Full variable domain (remainder filled in from reference TRBV5-4 and TRBJ1-1): ETGVTQSPTHLIKTRGQQVTLRCSSQSGHNTVSWYQQALGQGPQFIFQYYREEENGRGNFPPRFSGLQFPNYSSELNVNALELDDSALYLCASSRTGTSEAFFGQGTRLTVV.

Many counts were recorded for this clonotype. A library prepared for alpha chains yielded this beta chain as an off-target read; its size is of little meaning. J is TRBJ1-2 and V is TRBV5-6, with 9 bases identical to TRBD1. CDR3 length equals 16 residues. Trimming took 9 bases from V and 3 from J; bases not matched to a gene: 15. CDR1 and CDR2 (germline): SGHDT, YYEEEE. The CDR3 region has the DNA TGTGCCACCAGGGCTATCGGACAGGGGCCATACTATGGCTACACCTTC. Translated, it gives CATRAIGQGPYYGYTF.

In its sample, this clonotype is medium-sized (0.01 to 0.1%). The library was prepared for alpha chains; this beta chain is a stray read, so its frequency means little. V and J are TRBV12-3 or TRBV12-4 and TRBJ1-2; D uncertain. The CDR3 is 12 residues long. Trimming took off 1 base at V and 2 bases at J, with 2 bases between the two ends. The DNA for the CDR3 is TGTGCCAGCAGTTTAGGCAACTATGGCTACACCTTC. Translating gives CASSLGNYGYTF.

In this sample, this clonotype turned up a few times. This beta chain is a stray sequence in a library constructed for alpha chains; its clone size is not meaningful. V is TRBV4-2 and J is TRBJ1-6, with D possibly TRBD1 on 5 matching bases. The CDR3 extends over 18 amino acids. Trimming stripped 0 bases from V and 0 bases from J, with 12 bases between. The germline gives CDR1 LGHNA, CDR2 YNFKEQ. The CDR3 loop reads CASSQDGAGSSYNSPLHF. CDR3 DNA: TGTGCCAGCAGCCAAGATGGTGCAGGGAGCTCCTATAATTCACCCCTCCACTTT.

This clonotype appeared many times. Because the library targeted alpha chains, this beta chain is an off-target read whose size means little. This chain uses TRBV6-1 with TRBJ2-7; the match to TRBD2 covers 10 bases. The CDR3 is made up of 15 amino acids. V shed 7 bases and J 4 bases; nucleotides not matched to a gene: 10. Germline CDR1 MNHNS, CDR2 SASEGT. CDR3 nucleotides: TGTGCCAGCACCTTAGGGGGACTAGCGCTGTACGAGCAGTACTTC. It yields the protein CASTLGGLALYEQYF.

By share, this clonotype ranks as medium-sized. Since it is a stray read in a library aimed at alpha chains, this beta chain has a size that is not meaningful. DNA for the CDR3: TGCGCCAGCAGCCATCAGGCCGGGGACAGCACAGATACGCAGTATTTT. This sequence encodes CASSHQAGDSTDTQYF. The chain uses TRBV4-1 and TRBJ2-3; D is possibly TRBD1 or TRBD2 (5 bases each). The length of the CDR3 is 16 residues. Between the trimmed V and J ends, which lost 3 bases and 0 bases, there was a span of 13 bases. Germline V gene data show CDR1 as MGHRA and CDR2 as YSYEKL.

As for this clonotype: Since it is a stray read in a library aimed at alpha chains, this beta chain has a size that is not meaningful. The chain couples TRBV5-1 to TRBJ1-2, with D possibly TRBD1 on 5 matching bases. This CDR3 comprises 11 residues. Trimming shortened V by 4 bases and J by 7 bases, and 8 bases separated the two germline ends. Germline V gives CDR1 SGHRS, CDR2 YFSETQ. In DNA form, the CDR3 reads TGCGCCAGCAGCCACGGGGGTGGCTACACCTTC. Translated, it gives CASSHGGGYTF.